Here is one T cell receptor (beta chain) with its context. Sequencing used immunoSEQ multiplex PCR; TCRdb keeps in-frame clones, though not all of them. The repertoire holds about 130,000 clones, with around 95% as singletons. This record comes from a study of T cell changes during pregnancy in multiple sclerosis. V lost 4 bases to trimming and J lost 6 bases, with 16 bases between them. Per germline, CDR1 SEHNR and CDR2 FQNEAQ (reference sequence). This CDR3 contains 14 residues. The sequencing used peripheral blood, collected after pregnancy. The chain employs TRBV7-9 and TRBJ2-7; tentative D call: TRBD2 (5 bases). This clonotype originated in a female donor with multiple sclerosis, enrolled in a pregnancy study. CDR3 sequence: CASSSLGSESEQYF. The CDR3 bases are TGTGCCAGCAGCTCGTTAGGTAGCGAATCCGAGCAGTACTTC.